This is a list of T cell receptor beta chains from one sample in a study of response to subunit inactivated influenza vaccine. TCRdb re-called the RT-PCR reads through MiXCR, storing one row per CDR3 protein. Of 750,000 to 850,000 distinct CDR3 sequences in the sample, approximately 17% are singletons; the top ten hold 11%. The sequenced sample was PBMCs from blood, obtained 5 to 6 days after vaccination. Source of these receptors: a man aged 45-60 years who received an inactivated influenza vaccine. Each CDR3 is given without its conserved first and last residue. Some rows have no size entry. The others give once, few or many, or a class for an expanded clone.

size: -; V: TRBV6-2/TRBV6-3; J: TRBJ1-5; length: 11; CDR3: ASSRDHRQPQH
size: -; V: TRBV20-1; J: TRBJ2-3; length: 11; CDR3: SAPSGGSDTQY
size: few; V: TRBV5-1; J: TRBJ2-7; length: 14; CDR3: ASSVAGTGKNYEQY
size: many; V: TRBV12-3/TRBV12-4; J: TRBJ2-7; length: 11; CDR3: ASMSLTSYEQY
size: few; V: TRBV5-1; J: TRBJ2-3; length: 12; CDR3: ASSDYRGADTQY
size: -; V: TRBV5-1; J: TRBJ2-2; length: 14; CDR3: ASSLDRVANTGELF
size: -; V: TRBV5-6; J: TRBJ2-3; length: 13; CDR3: ASRPGLGGTDTQY
size: few; V: TRBV6-2/TRBV6-3; J: TRBJ1-4; length: 13; CDR3: ASRTQGATNEKLF
size: -; V: TRBV7-8; J: TRBJ2-3; length: 11; CDR3: ASSLVYTDTQY
size: -; V: TRBV15; J: TRBJ2-7; length: 13; CDR3: ATSRERTNPYEQY
size: -; V: TRBV20-1; J: TRBJ2-2; length: 11; CDR3: SARALNTGELF
size: -; V: TRBV10-2; J: TRBJ2-5; length: 12; CDR3: ASRPIEPRETQY
size: few; V: TRBV5-1; J: TRBJ1-6; length: 12; CDR3: ASSLAGGLSPLH
size: -; V: TRBV7-6; J: TRBJ1-2; length: 14; CDR3: ASSLGVDRLLYGYT
size: -; V: TRBV5-1; J: TRBJ1-1; length: 14; CDR3: ASSPRLGGQNTEAF
size: few; V: TRBV5-1; J: TRBJ2-3; length: 14; CDR3: ASSLDRDIPTDTQY
size: -; V: TRBV7-9; J: TRBJ1-2; length: 12; CDR3: ASSLGEQDYGYT
size: many; V: TRBV29-1; J: TRBJ2-5; length: 8; CDR3: SAGQETQY
size: many; V: TRBV12-3/TRBV12-4; J: TRBJ2-3; length: 13; CDR3: ASSLRMGGGDTQY
size: few; V: TRBV7-2; J: TRBJ1-1; length: 12; CDR3: ASSSWTVNTEAF
size: few; V: TRBV20-1; J: TRBJ2-7; length: 12; CDR3: SAKPGPASYEQY
size: many; V: TRBV12-3/TRBV12-4; J: TRBJ2-4; length: 13; CDR3: ASRWTDGVKNIQY
size: once; V: TRBV6-1; J: TRBJ2-5; length: 10; CDR3: ASTWWRETQY
size: few; V: TRBV10-3; J: TRBJ2-7; length: 11; CDR3: AIQRDLGYEQY
size: many; V: TRBV29-1; J: TRBJ2-3; length: 11; CDR3: SGGHLSTDTQY
size: -; V: TRBV29-1; J: TRBJ2-3; length: 11; CDR3: SGGGGFTDTQY
size: few; V: TRBV27; J: TRBJ2-5; length: 11; CDR3: ASSFREKETQY
size: -; V: TRBV7-2; J: TRBJ2-1; length: 12; CDR3: ASSFGLVGNEQF
size: few; V: TRBV20-1; J: TRBJ2-7; length: 14; CDR3: SASPRRGGLWGEQY
size: few; V: TRBV7-6; J: TRBJ2-7; length: 14; CDR3: ASSPLGLAGAYEQY
size: once; V: TRBV7-8; J: TRBJ2-5; length: 15; CDR3: ASSLARDTLREETQY
size: -; V: TRBV15; J: TRBJ1-2; length: 15; CDR3: ATSSPGGGLKRDGYT
size: many; V: TRBV10-3; J: TRBJ2-7; length: 11; CDR3: AISGQGSYEQY
size: -; V: TRBV2; J: TRBJ2-7; length: 10; CDR3: ASRFTAYEQY
size: few; V: TRBV5-1; J: TRBJ2-1; length: 13; CDR3: ASSMGTGANNEQF
size: -; V: TRBV4-2; J: TRBJ1-3; length: 13; CDR3: ASSQDDYAGNTIY
size: few; V: TRBV7-2; J: TRBJ2-1; length: 16; CDR3: ASSLASWSGPPYNEQF
size: few; V: TRBV15; J: TRBJ2-3; length: 13; CDR3: ATSSHRGRTDTQY
size: many; V: TRBV20-1; J: TRBJ2-2; length: 12; CDR3: SAGQGANTGELF
size: few; V: TRBV20-1; J: TRBJ2-3; length: 16; CDR3: SASVGGASFFSTDTQY
size: -; V: TRBV9; J: TRBJ2-3; length: 13; CDR3: ASSVELAGANTQY
size: many; V: TRBV7-2; J: TRBJ2-7; length: 12; CDR3: ASSRSGGVYEQY
size: -; V: TRBV12-3/TRBV12-4; J: TRBJ2-3; length: 12; CDR3: ASSLAGSTYTQY
size: few; V: TRBV7-9; J: TRBJ2-2; length: 12; CDR3: ASSRDSNTGELF
size: -; V: TRBV3-1; J: TRBJ2-1; length: 15; CDR3: ASSHLGTSGGRDEQF
size: many; V: TRBV6-5; J: TRBJ2-3; length: 11; CDR3: ASSYSSRGGLY
size: -; V: TRBV12-3/TRBV12-4; J: TRBJ1-2; length: 12; CDR3: ASSYGGGNYGYT
size: -; V: TRBV14; J: TRBJ2-7; length: 14; CDR3: ASSQYGQAYSYEQY
size: -; V: TRBV6-5; J: TRBJ2-5; length: 12; CDR3: ASSYVADEETQY
size: few; V: TRBV29-1; J: TRBJ2-1; length: 16; CDR3: SVNRLAGDFRTYNEQF
size: -; V: TRBV7-2; J: TRBJ2-1; length: 15; CDR3: ASSLARGLAAYNEQF
size: few; V: TRBV4-1; J: TRBJ1-3; length: 12; CDR3: ASSQAPSGNTIY
size: few; V: TRBV5-1; J: TRBJ2-2; length: 13; CDR3: ASRFGTVNTGELF
size: -; V: TRBV29-1; J: TRBJ1-4; length: 9; CDR3: SVGDGEKLF
size: few; V: TRBV28; J: TRBJ2-1; length: 12; CDR3: ASSPSDSHNEQF
size: -; V: TRBV28; J: TRBJ2-1; length: 13; CDR3: ASSFARATYNEQF
size: many; V: TRBV12-3/TRBV12-4; J: TRBJ2-2; length: 14; CDR3: ASRPDWRDTTGELF
size: -; V: TRBV4-3; J: TRBJ2-7; length: 13; CDR3: ASSQVRGSTYEQY
size: few; V: TRBV7-9; J: TRBJ2-7; length: 10; CDR3: ASSPPQSEQY